The 10 T cell receptor beta chains reported below all come from one sample, sequenced in a study of identical twins. A single record per CDR3 protein comes from TCRdb applying MiXCR to the 5' RACE reads. The sample lists a few hundred thousand distinct CDR3 sequences, roughly an eighth occurring once. The sample was also linked to a second study, of yellow fever vaccine responses in identical twins.

The source material was CD4+ T cells sorted from blood. These receptor sequences come from a woman aged 18-29 years in good health.

The V and J genes are TRBV6-1 and TRBJ1-3, with D unclear. V was pared by 7 bases and J by 4 bases, with 11 bases between. This CDR3 is 13 amino acids long. CDR1 and CDR2 (germline): MNHNS, SASEGT. CDR3 nucleotide sequence: TGTGCCAGCACCCAGTGGAAAGGAAACACCATATATTTT. Its protein is CASTQWKGNTIYF.

The chain is built from TRBV5-1 and TRBJ2-5; 9 bases fit TRBD1. CDR1 and CDR2 (germline): SGHRS, YFSETQ. The CDR3 spans 17 residues. V shed 4 bases and J 1 base; nucleotides not matched to a gene: 11. The CDR3 DNA is TGCGCCAGCAGCGGAAAAACGACAGGGGGGAGCCAAGAGACCCAGTACTTC. Its protein is CASSGKTTGGSQETQYF.

This clonotype came up many times. This rearrangement joins TRBV5-1 to TRBJ1-4; 9 bases agree with TRBD1. The CDR3 loop spans 15 amino acids. The germline V gene encodes CDR1 SGHRS and CDR2 YFSETQ. Trimming removed 4 bases from V and 6 bases from J; junction bases left unmatched: 7. The CDR3 sequence: CASSGGQGTHEKLFF. CDR3 nucleotides: TGCGCCAGCAGCGGAGGACAGGGGACACATGAAAAACTGTTTTTT.

The sample holds a few counts of this clonotype. This chain links TRBV5-8 with TRBJ2-3, with 11 positions matching TRBD1. After removal of 4 bases from V and 4 bases from J, the junction contained 5 bases not matched to a gene. There are 15 residues in the CDR3. From germline, CDR1 is SGHTS and CDR2 YDEGEE. CDR3: CASSTDRGLPDTQYF. For the CDR3, the DNA is TGTGCCAGCAGCACGGACAGGGGGCTTCCAGATACGCAGTATTTT.

The chain has TRBV10-3 and TRBJ2-2; 11 bases match TRBD1. Trimming at V came to 4 bases and at J to 5 bases, leaving 6 bases not matched to a gene. Germline lookup yields CDR1 ENHRY and CDR2 SYGVKD. The CDR3 has 16 residues. The CDR3 nucleotides are TGTGCCATCAGTGGGACAGGGGGCGCTGGGACCGGGGAGCTGTTTTTT. Residues: CAISGTGGAGTGELFF.

This clonotype has just a few counts. V gene TRBV5-1 combines with J gene TRBJ2-7; D possibly corresponds to TRBD2 (8 bases). The CDR3 spans 19 residues. Deletions cut 0 bases from V and 7 bases from J, with 29 bases between. CDR1 is SGHRS and CDR2 is YFSETQ in the germline V gene. The DNA of the CDR3 is TGCGCCAGCAGCTTGGAGGGGACAGCTTCTTTCGGGAGGGCAGGGGAGCAGTACTTC. It is translated as CASSLEGTASFGRAGEQYF.

The chain is built from TRBV20-1 and TRBJ2-7; D perhaps matches TRBD1 (6 bases). Germline CDR1 is DFQATT and CDR2 is SNEGSKA (reference sequence). Trimming left V 3 bases short and J 6 bases short, with 12 bases between. The CDR3 has 12 residues. The CDR3 sequence is CSARAGVAEQYF. CDR3 coding DNA: TGCAGTGCTAGGGCAGGGGTAGCCGAGCAGTACTTC.

V and J are TRBV20-1 and TRBJ1-1; D possibly corresponds to TRBD1 (6 bases). Germline V CDR1 and CDR2: DFQATT, SNEGSKA (reference sequence). This CDR3 has 13 residues. Deletions cut 3 bases from V and 0 bases from J, with 8 bases between. The chain's CDR3 is CSASGGLNTEAFF. CDR3 sequence (DNA): TGCAGTGCTAGTGGGGGGCTGAACACTGAAGCTTTCTTT.

The chain combines TRBV10-3 with TRBJ2-3, with 10 positions matching TRBD2. V shed 3 bases and J 4 bases; nucleotides not matched to a gene: 10. The CDR3 extends over 17 amino acids. The germline CDR1 and CDR2 sequences are ENHRY and SYGVKD. The CDR3 DNA reads TGTGCCATCAGTGAAGGGCGTAGCGGGGGGTCTGCAGATACGCAGTATTTT. This translates into CAISEGRSGGSADTQYF.

This sequence joins TRBV7-2 and TRBJ2-7, with TRBD2 matching 14 bases. Germline CDR1 SGHTA, CDR2 FQGNSA. After removal of 3 bases from V and 6 bases from J, the junction contained 4 bases not matched to a gene. The CDR3 totals 15 residues. The CDR3 here is CASSFVGTSGSEQYF. The CDR3 bases are TGTGCCAGCAGCTTTGTTGGGACTAGCGGGAGCGAGCAGTACTTC. Based on the CDR3 plus reference TRBV7-2 and TRBJ2-7, the full variable domain is GAGVSQSPSNKVTEKGKDVELRCDPISGHTALYWYRQSLGQGLEFLIYFQGNSAPDKSGLPSDRFSAERTGGSVSTLTIQRTQQEDSAVYLCASSFVGTSGSEQYFGPGTRLTVT.